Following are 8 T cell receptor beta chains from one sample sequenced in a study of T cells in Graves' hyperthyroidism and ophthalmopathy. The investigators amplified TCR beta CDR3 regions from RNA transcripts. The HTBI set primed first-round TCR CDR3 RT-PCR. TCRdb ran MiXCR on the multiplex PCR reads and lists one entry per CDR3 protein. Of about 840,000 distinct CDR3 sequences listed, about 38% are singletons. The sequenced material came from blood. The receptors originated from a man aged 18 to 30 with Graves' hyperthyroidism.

The CDR3 DNA reads TGTGCCAGTAATGAAGGGACAGGGGGTGGCACTGAAGCTTTCTTT. Translation: CASNEGTGGGTEAFF. The J gene is TRBJ1-1, the V gene TRBV19, with 11 bases identical to TRBD1. The germline V gene encodes CDR1 LNHDA and CDR2 SQIVND (reference sequence). The CDR3 runs 15 residues. The V gene end was trimmed by 7 bases and the J gene end by 4 bases; junction bases not matched to a gene: 8. Looking up the rest from reference TRBV19 and TRBJ1-1 gives the full variable domain: DGGITQSPKYLFRKEGQNVTLSCEQNLNHDAMYWYRQDPGQGLRLIYYSQIVNDFQKGDIAEGYSVSREKKESFPLTVTSAQKNPTAFYLCASNEGTGGGTEAFFGQGTRLTVV.

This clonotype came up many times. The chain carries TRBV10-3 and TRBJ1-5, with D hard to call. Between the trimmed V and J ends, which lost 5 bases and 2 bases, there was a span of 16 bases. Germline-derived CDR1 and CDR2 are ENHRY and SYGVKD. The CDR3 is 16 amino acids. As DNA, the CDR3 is TGTGCCATCAGTAACCCCCACCAAGCTGGCAATCAGCCCCAGCATTTT. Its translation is CAISNPHQAGNQPQHF.

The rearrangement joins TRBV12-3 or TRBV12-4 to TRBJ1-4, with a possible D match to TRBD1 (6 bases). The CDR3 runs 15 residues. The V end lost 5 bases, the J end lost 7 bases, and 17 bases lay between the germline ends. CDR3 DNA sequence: TGTGCCAGCAGTCCAGGACAGCCGCTTCGTGAAAAACTGTTTTTT. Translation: CASSPGQPLREKLFF.

This CDR3 is CSVVQGLNDGYTF. The CDR3 DNA reads TGCAGCGTGGTACAGGGCTTGAACGATGGCTACACCTTC. The chain joins TRBV29-1 to TRBJ1-2, with a possible D match to TRBD1 (6 bases). The CDR3 length is 13 residues. Deletions cut 6 bases from V and 6 bases from J, with 17 bases between. The germline V gene encodes CDR1 SQVTM and CDR2 ANQGSEA.

The CDR3 here is CASTPSTSGETQYF. The CDR3, as DNA: TGTGCCAGCACTCCGTCGACTAGCGGGGAGACCCAGTACTTC. The chain has TRBV2 and TRBJ2-5; 10 nucleotides agree with TRBD2. Looked up from germline, CDR1 is SNHLY and CDR2 is FYNNEI. The CDR3 loop spans 14 amino acids. Losses at the gene ends were 7 bases for V and 5 bases for J; bases not matched to a gene: 7.

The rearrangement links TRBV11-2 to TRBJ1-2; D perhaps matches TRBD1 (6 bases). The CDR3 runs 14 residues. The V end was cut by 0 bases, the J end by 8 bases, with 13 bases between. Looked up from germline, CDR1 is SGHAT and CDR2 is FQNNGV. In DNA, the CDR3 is TGTGCCAGCAGCTTAGATTACGGGGGCGGAGGCTACACCTTC. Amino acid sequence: CASSLDYGGGGYTF.

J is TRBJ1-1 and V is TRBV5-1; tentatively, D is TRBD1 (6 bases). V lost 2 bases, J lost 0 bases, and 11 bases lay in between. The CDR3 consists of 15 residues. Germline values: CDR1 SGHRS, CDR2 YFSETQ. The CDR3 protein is CASSFRGGLNTEAFF. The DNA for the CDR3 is TGCGCCAGCAGCTTCCGGGGGGGCTTGAACACTGAAGCTTTCTTT. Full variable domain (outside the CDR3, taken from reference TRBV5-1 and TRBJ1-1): KAGVTQTPRYLIKTRGQQVTLSCSPISGHRSVSWYQQTPGQGLQFLFEYFSETQRNKGNFPGRFSGRQFSNSRSEMNVSTLELGDSALYLCASSFRGGLNTEAFFGQGTRLTVV.

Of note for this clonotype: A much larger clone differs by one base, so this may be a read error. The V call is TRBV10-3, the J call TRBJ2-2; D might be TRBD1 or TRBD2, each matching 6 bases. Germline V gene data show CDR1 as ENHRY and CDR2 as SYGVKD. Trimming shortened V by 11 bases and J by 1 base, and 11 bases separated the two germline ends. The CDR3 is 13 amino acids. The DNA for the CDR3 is TGTGCCGCCAGGGGACTGAACACCGGGGAGCTGTTTTTT. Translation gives CAARGLNTGELFF.